This T cell receptor beta chain was identified in a study of beta chain features in type 1 diabetes. The authors sorted CD4+ naive, central memory, regulatory and stem cell-like memory cells via CD45RO/CCR7/CD25/CD127/CD95/CD27. The investigators reverse transcribed all of the isolated RNA, so they sequenced expressed TCRB transcripts. Clones were read by immunoSEQ multiplex PCR, and TCRdb kept only the in-frame ones, dropping some. The sample lists about 700,000 clones; 13% were seen once. The CDR3 loop spans 17 amino acids. Trimming took 1 base from V and 0 from J, leaving 11 bases between them. Germline CDR1 is SGHTS and CDR2 is YDEGEE. This clone was seen more than once but under ten times. Its antigen is still unknown. Whole-study findings and limits: In every one of the four CD4+ subsets, TCRB CDR3s were moderately but significantly shorter in Type 1 diabetes patients.

This sequence joins TRBV5-8 and TRBJ2-6; no clear D gene. The receptor was isolated from a young man with type 1 diabetes. Sample: naive CD4+ T cells from blood. In nucleotides, the CDR3 is TGTGCCAGCAGCTTGAGATCCAGCATCTCTGGGGCCAACGTCCTGACTTTC. As protein: CASSLRSSISGANVLTF.